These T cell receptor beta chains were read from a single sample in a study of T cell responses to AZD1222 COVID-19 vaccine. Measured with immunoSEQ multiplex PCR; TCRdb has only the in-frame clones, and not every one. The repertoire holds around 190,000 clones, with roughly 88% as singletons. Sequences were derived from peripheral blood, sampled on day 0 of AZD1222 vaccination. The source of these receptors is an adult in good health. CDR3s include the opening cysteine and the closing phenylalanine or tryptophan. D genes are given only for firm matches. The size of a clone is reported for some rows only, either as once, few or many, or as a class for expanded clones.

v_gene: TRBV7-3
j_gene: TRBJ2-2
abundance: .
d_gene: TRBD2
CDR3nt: TGTGCCAGCAGCGCAACTAGCGGGGTTAACACCGGGGAGCTGTTTTTT
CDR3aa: CASSATSGVNTGELFF

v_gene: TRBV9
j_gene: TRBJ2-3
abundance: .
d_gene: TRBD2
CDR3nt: TGTGCCAGCAGCCCGGGACTAGCGGGACGTGAAGATACGCAGTATTTT
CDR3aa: CASSPGLAGREDTQYF

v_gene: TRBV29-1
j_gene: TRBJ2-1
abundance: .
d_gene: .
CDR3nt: TGCAGCGTTAGACGGGACTCAATGTACAATGAGCAGTTCTTC
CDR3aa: CSVRRDSMYNEQFF

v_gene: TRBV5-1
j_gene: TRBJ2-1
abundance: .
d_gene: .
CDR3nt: TGCGCCAGCAGCTTGTTTCAGGAGTTTACGGATGAGCAGTTCTTC
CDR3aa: CASSLFQEFTDEQFF

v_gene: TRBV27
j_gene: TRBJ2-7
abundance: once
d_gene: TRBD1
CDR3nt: TGTGCCAGCAGTTTAACGGGACAGGGATTCTACGAGCAGTACTTC
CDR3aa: CASSLTGQGFYEQYF

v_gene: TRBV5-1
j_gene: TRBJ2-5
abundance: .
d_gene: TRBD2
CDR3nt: TGCGCCAGCAGCTTGGTCCTGAGACTAGCGGGGGAGGGCCAAGAGACCCAGTACTTC
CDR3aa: CASSLVLRLAGEGQETQYF

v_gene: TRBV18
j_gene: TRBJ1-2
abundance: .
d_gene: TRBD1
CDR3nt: TGTGCCAGCTCACCGGGACAGGGGGGCGGCTACACCTTC
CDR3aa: CASSPGQGGGYTF

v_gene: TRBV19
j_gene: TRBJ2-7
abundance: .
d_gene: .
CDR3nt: TGTGCCAGCCGAGAACGGGACGGCTCCTACGAGCAGTACTTC
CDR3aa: CASRERDGSYEQYF

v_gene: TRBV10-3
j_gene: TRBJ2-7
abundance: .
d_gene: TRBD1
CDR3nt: TGTGCCATCAGTCCAACTGAGGGGGCCGGCGAGCAGTACTTC
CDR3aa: CAISPTEGAGEQYF

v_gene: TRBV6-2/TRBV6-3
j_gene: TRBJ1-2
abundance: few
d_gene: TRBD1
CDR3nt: TGTGCCAGCAGTTACCGAGGGGGCATATACTCTGGCTACACCTTC
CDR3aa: CASSYRGGIYSGYTF

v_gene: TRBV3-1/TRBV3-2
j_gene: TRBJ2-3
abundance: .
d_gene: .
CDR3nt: TGTGCCAGCAGCTCCCGGGAGGGGGCAGCAGATACGCAGTATTTT
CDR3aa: CASSSREGAADTQYF

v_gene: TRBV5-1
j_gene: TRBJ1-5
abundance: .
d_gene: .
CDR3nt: TGCGCCAGCAGCTTGGGGGGACCCAATCAGCCCCAGCATTTT
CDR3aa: CASSLGGPNQPQHF

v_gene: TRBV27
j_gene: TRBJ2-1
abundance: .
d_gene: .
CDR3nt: TGTGCCAGCAGTTTATACGGGGTGCCCTACAATGAGCAGTTCTTC
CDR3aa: CASSLYGVPYNEQFF

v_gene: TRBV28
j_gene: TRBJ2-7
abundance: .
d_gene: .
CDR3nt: TGTGCCAGCAGCCACGGGACTCACGAGCAGTACTTC
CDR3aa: CASSHGTHEQYF

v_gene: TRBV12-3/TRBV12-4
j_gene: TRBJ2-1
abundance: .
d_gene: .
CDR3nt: TGTGCCAGCAGTTTTGGCGTTGGGCAGTTCTTC
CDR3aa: CASSFGVGQFF

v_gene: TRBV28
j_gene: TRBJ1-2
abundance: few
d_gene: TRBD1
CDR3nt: TGTGCCAGCAGTTCCGGGACAGCTAACTATGGCTACACCTTC
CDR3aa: CASSSGTANYGYTF

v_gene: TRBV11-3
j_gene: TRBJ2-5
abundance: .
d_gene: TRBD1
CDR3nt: TGTGCCAGCAGCTTGGGACAGGGGGCTGGGGAGACCCAGTACTTC
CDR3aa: CASSLGQGAGETQYF

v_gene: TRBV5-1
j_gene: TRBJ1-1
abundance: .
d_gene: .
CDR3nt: TGCGCCAGCACCGCCGACGGATACACTGAAGCTTTCTTT
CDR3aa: CASTADGYTEAFF

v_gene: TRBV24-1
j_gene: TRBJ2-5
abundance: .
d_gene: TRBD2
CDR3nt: TGTGCCACCAGACAAGCGGGAGCGGGAGAGACCCAGTACTTC
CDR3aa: CATRQAGAGETQYF

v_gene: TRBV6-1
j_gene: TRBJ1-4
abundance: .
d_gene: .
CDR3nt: TGTGCCAGCAGCGAAGGGGACATTGCAACTAATGAAAAACTGTTTTTT
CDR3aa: CASSEGDIATNEKLFF

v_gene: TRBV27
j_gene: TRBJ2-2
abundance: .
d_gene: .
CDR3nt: TGTGCCAGCAGTTTATTATTGGGGTTTTCAACGGGAGCTACCACCGGGGAGCTGTTTTTT
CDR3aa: CASSLLLGFSTGATTGELFF